Listed here is a single T cell receptor beta chain. Its antigen remains unknown. All patients relapsed after autologous stem cell transplantation, and brentuximab vedotin exposure varied. The record originates from a study of PD-1 blockade in classical Hodgkin lymphoma. Turning to the study itself: Nivolumab was given intravenously to patients at 3 mg/kg every 2 weeks. Findings of the study overall: Whatever underlies the repertoire differences (possibly disease activity or prior therapy) remains undefined.

Sequenced by immunoSEQ multiplex PCR; TCRdb stores in-frame clones only, minus some. The sample holds tens of thousands of clones, over 85% seen once. V dropped 10 bases and J dropped 4 bases, with 11 bases sitting between them. CDR1 and CDR2 from the germline V gene are ENHRY and SYGVKD. The CDR3 has 11 residues. The chain links TRBV10-3 to TRBJ2-7; D unresolved. Sequences were derived from peripheral blood mononuclear cells (PBMCs), sampled at baseline. This TCR was sampled from a human donor with classical Hodgkin lymphoma. DNA of the CDR3: TGTGCCACCACAACCGGGTACGAGCAGTACTTC. The encoded protein is CATTTGYEQYF.